The rows below give T cell receptor beta chains drawn from one sample of a study of blood T cell repertoires in COVID-19. Profiling relied on immunoSEQ multiplex PCR, and the TCRdb table lists in-frame clones only, not all of them. This sample has 90,000 to 120,000 clones, with 80% to 90% found just once. The specimen was peripheral blood. Every receptor here comes from a man in his sixties with acute or convalescent COVID-19. Each CDR3 is given with its conserved first and last residue. The D gene is left open where the match is weak. Rows may omit the clone size; those that give it use once, few, many or a size class.

V gene	clone size	J gene	D gene	CDR3 length	CDR3 protein	CDR3 DNA
TRBV10-3	.	TRBJ2-1	TRBD2	12	CAIGDYYNEQFF	TGTGCCATCGGGGACTACTACAATGAGCAGTTCTTC
TRBV6-2/TRBV6-3	.	TRBJ1-1	.	16	CASSTNLGHPNTEAFF	TGTGCCAGCAGTACGAACCTCGGACACCCGAACACTGAAGCTTTCTTT
TRBV5-1	.	TRBJ1-2	.	13	CASSPDSNYGYTF	TGCGCCAGCAGCCCTGACAGTAACTATGGCTACACCTTC
TRBV2	.	TRBJ2-1	TRBD2	14	CASIAGAGYNEQFF	TGTGCCAGCATTGCGGGAGCCGGGTACAATGAGCAGTTCTTC
TRBV7-9	.	TRBJ2-3	.	13	CATRTISTDTQYF	TGTGCCACCCGGACAATTAGCACAGATACGCAGTATTTT
TRBV28	.	TRBJ1-2	.	15	CASSITNRAPYGYTF	TGTGCCAGCAGTATCACCAACAGGGCCCCCTATGGCTACACCTTC
TRBV4-2	.	TRBJ1-4	TRBD1	16	CASSQEYQGGNEKLFF	TGTGCCAGCAGCCAAGAATATCAGGGGGGAAATGAAAAACTGTTTTTT
TRBV5-4	.	TRBJ2-5	TRBD2	16	CASSLRSSGGGETQYF	TGTGCCAGCAGCTTGCGCTCTAGCGGGGGAGGGGAGACCCAGTACTTC
TRBV6-1	.	TRBJ1-2	.	14	CASSDLAANYGYTF	TGTGCCAGCAGTGATTTGGCGGCTAACTATGGCTACACCTTC
TRBV28	.	TRBJ2-4	.	13	CASRLLAKNIQYF	TGTGCCAGCAGACTCCTAGCCAAAAACATTCAGTACTTC
TRBV6-5	.	TRBJ2-7	.	15	CASSRSRGGFDEQYF	TGTGCCAGCAGTCGCTCACGCGGCGGGTTCGACGAGCAGTACTTC
TRBV6-6	.	TRBJ2-3	.	11	CASRTTDTQYF	TGTGCCAGCAGGACAACAGATACGCAGTATTTT
TRBV5-8	.	TRBJ1-4	TRBD1	16	CASSFGDRGSGEKLFF	TGTGCCAGCAGCTTCGGGGACAGGGGTTCAGGAGAAAAACTGTTTTTT
TRBV6-1	few	TRBJ1-2	.	15	CASSENPTFNYGYTF	TGTGCCAGCAGTGAAAACCCGACATTTAACTATGGCTACACCTTC
TRBV11-3	.	TRBJ2-2	TRBD1	14	CASSSTGVSGELFF	TGTGCCAGCAGCTCGACAGGGGTATCCGGGGAGCTGTTTTTT
TRBV7-8	.	TRBJ2-1	TRBD2	17	CASSLVAGGSSYNEQFF	TGTGCCAGCAGCTTAGTAGCGGGGGGCAGCTCCTACAATGAGCAGTTCTTC
TRBV10-3	.	TRBJ1-2	.	12	CAIGGQSGGYTF	TGTGCCATCGGTGGACAGAGTGGTGGCTACACCTTC
TRBV2	.	TRBJ2-3	.	14	CATSPGHGGDTQYF	TGTGCCACTTCCCCAGGTCATGGGGGCGATACGCAGTATTTT